The next 17 T cell receptor beta chains were all read from a single sample in a study of memory CD4+ T cells and cytomegalovirus serostatus. Repertoires were generated with immunoSEQ multiplex PCR, while TCRdb's copy carries only in-frame clones and drops some. The sample carries tens of thousands of clones, just over 75% recorded once. Single viable CD3+CD4+CD8-CD45RO+ cells were sorted as the memory CD4+ T cells. Sequences were obtained from memory CD4+ T cells from blood. The origin of the receptors is an adult in good health and CMV-seronegative.

This clone was detected only a few times. The V call is TRBV7-9, the J call TRBJ1-2, with a tentative D call TRBD1 (6 bases). V was pared by 5 bases and J by 0 bases, with 7 bases between. The CDR3 loop spans 13 amino acids. Germline CDR1 reads SEHNR; CDR2 reads FQNEAQ (reference sequence). The CDR3 DNA sequence: TGTGCCAGCAGCCGGGACACTAACTATGGCTACACCTTC. Translating gives CASSRDTNYGYTF.

The chain recombines TRBV14 with TRBJ2-5, with D possibly TRBD1 on 6 matching bases. The germline V gene encodes CDR1 SGHDN and CDR2 FVKESK. The CDR3 loop spans 16 amino acids. Trimming left V 0 bases short and J 2 bases short, with 13 bases between. The CDR3 DNA is TGTGCCAGCAGCCAAGAGTGGACAGCCTATCAAGAGACCCAGTACTTC. The encoded protein is CASSQEWTAYQETQYF.

Here the CDR3 reads CASSPGGDTEAFF. The CDR3 nucleotides read TGTGCCAGTAGCCCCGGGGGGGACACTGAAGCTTTCTTT. The rearrangement links TRBV19 to TRBJ1-1; a possible D gene is TRBD1 (5 bases). Per the germline V gene, CDR1 is LNHDA and CDR2 is SQIVND (reference sequence). This CDR3 is 13 amino acids long. V was pared by 6 bases and J by 3 bases, with 11 bases between.

This clone has only a few counts. The rearrangement joins TRBV4-2 to TRBJ2-3; 7 nucleotides agree with TRBD2. V lost 1 base, J lost 6 bases, and 1 base stayed unmatched. Germline V gene lookup returns CDR1 LGHNA and CDR2 YNFKEQ. CDR3 length equals 13 residues. The CDR3 bases are TGTGCCAGCAGCCAAGGACTAGCTGATACGCAGTATTTT. The encoded protein is CASSQGLADTQYF.

J is TRBJ2-1 and V is TRBV10-1; 14 bases align to TRBD2. Germline V lookup: CDR1 WNHNN, CDR2 SYGVQD (reference sequence). The trim removed 2 bases at V and 15 bases at J, leaving 6 bases unmatched. This CDR3 region has 14 residues. CDR3 sequence (DNA): TGCGCCAGCAGTGAGACCGGACTAGCGGGGGGTGTGTTCTTC. Residues: CASSETGLAGGVFF.

The CDR3 sequence is CASSVDPQTLSGNTIYF. In DNA form, the CDR3 reads TGTGCCAGCAGCGTAGATCCGCAGACCCTCTCTGGAAACACCATATATTTT. The rearrangement uses TRBV9 and TRBJ1-3; D unclear. CDR1 is SGDLS, CDR2 YYNGEE, per germline. V lost 0 bases to trimming and J lost 0 bases, with 13 bases between them. CDR3 length equals 17 residues.

The chain carries TRBV28 and TRBJ1-1; TRBD1 matches 10 bases. CDR1 is MDHEN and CDR2 is SYDVKM in the germline V gene. The CDR3 sequence is 16 residues long. Trimming took 6 bases from V and 1 from J; bases not matched to a gene: 8. CDR3 nucleotide sequence: TGTGCCAGCAGACGACGGACAGGGGGTAGGAACACTGAAGCTTTCTTT. This sequence encodes CASRRRTGGRNTEAFF.

This sequence joins TRBV5-4 and TRBJ2-6, with D possibly matching TRBD2 (6 bases). Germline V gene sequence: CDR1 SGHNT, CDR2 YYREEE (reference sequence). CDR3 length: 15 amino acids. The V and J ends lost 0 bases and 5 bases respectively, with 9 bases between them. CDR3: CASSLVGGRANVLTF. In nucleotides, the CDR3 is TGTGCCAGCAGCTTGGTGGGGGGAAGGGCCAACGTCCTGACTTTC.

The rearrangement joins TRBV7-3 to TRBJ1-1; D is perhaps TRBD1 (6 bases). V dropped 3 bases and J dropped 1 base, with 9 bases sitting between them. Germline values: CDR1 SGHTA, CDR2 FQGTGA. This CDR3 contains 14 residues. The CDR3 DNA sequence: TGTGCCAGCAGCTTTCAGGGGCGGAACACTGAAGCTTTCTTT. Protein product: CASSFQGRNTEAFF.

The chain is built from TRBV30 and TRBJ1-6; no clear D. The CDR3 consists of 16 residues. Germline loops: CDR1 GTSNPN, CDR2 SVGIG (reference sequence). V was shortened by 6 bases and J by 0 bases, with 15 bases between the two germline ends. CDR3 residues: CACWKGGSSYNSPLHF. The CDR3 coding sequence is TGTGCCTGTTGGAAAGGTGGGAGCTCCTATAATTCACCCCTCCACTTT.

The rearrangement joins TRBV5-6 to TRBJ2-7; possible D gene TRBD1, 6 bases. The germline gives CDR1 SGHDT, CDR2 YYEEEE. Trimming took 5 bases from V and 0 from J, leaving 15 bases between them. This CDR3 is built from 15 residues. The CDR3, as DNA: TGTGCCAGCAGTACCACAGGGCCTAGCTCCTACGAGCAGTACTTC. Its protein product is CASSTTGPSSYEQYF.

V gene TRBV9 combines with J gene TRBJ2-3; 12 bases are a match to TRBD2. This CDR3 has 15 residues. After removal of 4 bases from V and 8 bases from J, the junction contained 8 bases not matched to a gene. Per the germline V gene, CDR1 is SGDLS and CDR2 is YYNGEE. The CDR3 region is CASSPRTSGEGTQYF. In DNA, the CDR3 is TGTGCCAGCAGCCCCCGGACTAGCGGGGAAGGTACGCAGTATTTT.

This chain uses TRBV10-2 with TRBJ2-5; 14 bases map to TRBD2. Germline lookup yields CDR1 WSHSY and CDR2 SAAADI. J lost 5 bases, V lost 10 bases, and 12 bases had no gene match. The CDR3 runs to 16 residues. The CDR3 is CATHLTSGGAGETQYF. CDR3 DNA sequence: TGCGCCACCCACCTGACTAGCGGGGGGGCTGGTGAGACCCAGTACTTC.

The chain combines TRBV9 with TRBJ2-1, with 8 bases fitting TRBD1. The CDR3 is 15 amino acids. Looked up from germline, CDR1 is SGDLS and CDR2 is YYNGEE. The V and J ends lost 4 bases and 7 bases, in that order; junction bases with no gene match: 10. CDR3 bases: TGTGCCAGCAGCCTTTATCAGGGGGCTTATAATGAGCAGTTCTTC. This encodes CASSLYQGAYNEQFF.

The rearrangement links TRBV7-5 to TRBJ2-1; TRBD2 is taken as the D call from the table, unchecked against the DNA. TRBV7-5 is a recognized pseudogene. The CDR3 extends over 16 amino acids. In nucleotides, the CDR3 is TGTGCCAGAAGCTTATTGGCCCGGGAATGGGACAATGAGCAGTTCTTC. Amino acid sequence: CARSLLAREWDNEQFF.

Only a few counts were recorded for this clone. The chain employs TRBV4-1 and TRBJ1-6; 9 bases fit TRBD1. Germline assignment: CDR1 MGHRA and CDR2 YSYEKL. CDR3 length: 15 residues. V trimming: 3 bases; J trimming: 13 bases; junction bases outside the gene matches: 10. CDR3 in amino acids: CASSHPGQGLSPLHF. The CDR3 DNA is TGCGCCAGCAGCCACCCGGGACAGGGATTGTCGCCCCTCCACTTT.

The chain links TRBV6-4 to TRBJ1-5, with D maybe TRBD1 (6 bases). The CDR3 consists of 14 residues. V lost 3 bases to trimming and J lost 5 bases, with 11 bases between them. Germline V gene lookup returns CDR1 MRHNA and CDR2 SNTAGT. The CDR3: CASSDRGKDQPQHF. CDR3 sequence (DNA): TGTGCCAGCAGTGATAGGGGGAAGGATCAGCCCCAGCATTTT.